The 30 T cell receptor beta chains below come from one sample, sequenced in a study of T cells after yellow fever vaccination. TCRdb recomputed calls from the 5' RACE reads with MiXCR, one row per CDR3 protein. Of around 530,000 distinct CDR3 sequences detected, less than 20% appear once; the ten largest clones hold 15% to 20%. Sequencing was performed on PBMCs, taken 5 to 6 days after the first yellow fever vaccination. The source is a man aged 18 to 29 who received the YFV17D yellow fever vaccine.

In its sample, this clonotype was seen a few times. The CDR3 here is CASSLEGGGSSYEQYF. For the CDR3, the DNA is TGTGCCAGCAGTTTAGAAGGCGGGGGGAGCTCCTACGAGCAGTACTTC. The chain employs TRBV12-3 or TRBV12-4 and TRBJ2-7; 8 bases fit TRBD2. There are 16 residues in the CDR3. V trimming: 1 base; J trimming: 0 bases; junction bases outside the gene matches: 5.

This chain connects TRBV7-8 to TRBJ2-3; 10 positions agree with TRBD2. The length of the CDR3 is 14 residues. V was pared by 5 bases and J by 9 bases, with 8 bases of the junction left unmatched. Per germline, CDR1 SGHVS and CDR2 FQNEAQ. CDR3 in amino acids: CASSPGLAPMTQYF. The CDR3 DNA is TGTGCCAGCAGCCCGGGACTAGCGCCGATGACGCAGTATTTT. Based on the CDR3 plus reference TRBV7-8 and TRBJ2-3, the full variable domain is GAGVSQSPRYKVAKRGQDVALRCDPISGHVSLFWYQQALGQGPEFLTYFQNEAQLDKSGLPSDRFFAERPEGSVSTLKIQRTQQEDSAVYLCASSPGLAPMTQYFGPGTRLTVL.

The chain couples TRBV5-1 to TRBJ1-1; 9 bases map to TRBD1. J lost 7 bases, V lost 4 bases, and 11 bases had no gene match. CDR1 is SGHRS, CDR2 YFSETQ, per germline. The CDR3 is made up of 15 amino acids. For the CDR3, the DNA is TGCGCCAGCAGCCGCTCCGGGACAGGGTTGGTTGAAGCTTTCTTT. It codes for CASSRSGTGLVEAFF.

This clonotype was observed many times. J is TRBJ2-3 and V is TRBV4-3, with 8 bases aligning to TRBD1. The ends lost 3 bases at V and 2 bases at J; junction bases unmatched: 1. CDR3 length equals 14 residues. In germline, CDR1 is LGHNA, CDR2 YSLEER. CDR3 sequence: CASSQDRDTDTQYF. The CDR3 bases are TGCGCCAGCAGCCAGGACAGGGACACAGATACGCAGTATTTT.

The chain couples TRBV9 to TRBJ1-2, with 10 bases fitting TRBD1. Germline CDR1 SGDLS, CDR2 YYNGEE. The CDR3 totals 18 residues. V shed 3 bases and J 4 bases; nucleotides not matched to a gene: 15. The CDR3 DNA follows: TGTGCCAGCAGCGGGGGTCCCGGGACAGGGGATGCTGCCTATGGCTACACCTTC. Amino acids: CASSGGPGTGDAAYGYTF.

By sample share, this clonotype is medium-sized. The chain joins TRBV4-2 to TRBJ2-5; TRBD2 matches 15 bases. CDR3 length equals 16 residues. V shed 2 bases and J 5 bases; nucleotides not matched to a gene: 3. Germline assignment: CDR1 LGHNA and CDR2 YNFKEQ. The CDR3 DNA is TGTGCCAGCAGCCAAACCGGGACTAGCGGGGGGGAGACCCAGTACTTC. Amino acid sequence: CASSQTGTSGGETQYF.

V gene TRBV5-1 combines with J gene TRBJ2-7, with TRBD2 matching over 9 bases. V trimming: 3 bases; J trimming: 5 bases; junction bases outside the gene matches: 9. Germline assignment: CDR1 SGHRS and CDR2 YFSETQ. This CDR3 region has 15 residues. The CDR3 loop reads CASSSGGGAGNEQYF. DNA of the CDR3: TGCGCCAGCAGCTCCGGCGGGGGGGCTGGAAACGAGCAGTACTTC.

The chain has TRBV5-1 and TRBJ2-3; D not resolved. The CDR3 sequence is 14 residues long. Germline CDR1 SGHRS, CDR2 YFSETQ. Deletions cut 0 bases from V and 6 bases from J, with 11 bases between. The CDR3 sequence: CASSLVAAADTQYF. In DNA form, the CDR3 reads TGCGCCAGCAGCTTGGTCGCCGCCGCGGATACGCAGTATTTT.

Ten or more counts support this clonotype. The chain links TRBV18 to TRBJ1-3; D uncertain. The CDR3 has 14 amino acids. V was trimmed by 3 bases and J by 3 bases, leaving 9 bases between them. CDR1 KGHSH and CDR2 LQKENI come from the germline V gene. The CDR3 DNA follows: TGTGCCAGCTCACCCGTGCAGGTTGGAAACACCATATATTTT. Translation gives CASSPVQVGNTIYF.

This clonotype has more than one count but fewer than ten. This chain joins TRBV7-9 and TRBJ1-5; TRBD1 matches at 7 bases. This CDR3 contains 15 residues. CDR1 is SEHNR, CDR2 FQNEAQ, per germline (reference sequence). Germline trimming cut 4 bases from V and 5 bases from J; bases unmatched to any gene: 8. As DNA, the CDR3 is TGTGCCAGCAGCTCGACGACAGGGATCGATCAGCCCCAGCATTTT. Its protein product is CASSSTTGIDQPQHF.

The rearrangement links TRBV7-3 to TRBJ1-1, with a tentative D call TRBD1 (5 bases). Germline V gene lookup returns CDR1 SGHTA and CDR2 FQGTGA. Trimming took off 1 base at V and 10 bases at J, with 13 bases between the two ends. This CDR3 is built from 13 residues. CDR3 sequence: CASSLIRRGVAFF. CDR3 nucleotides: TGTGCCAGCAGCTTAATTCGTCGAGGGGTAGCTTTCTTT.

Only a few counts were recorded for this clonotype. This chain connects TRBV29-1 to TRBJ2-7, with TRBD2 matching over 7 bases. This CDR3 spans 12 amino acids. J was trimmed by 5 bases and V by 7 bases; bases with no gene match: 8. Per the germline V gene, CDR1 is SQVTM and CDR2 is ANQGSEA. CDR3 DNA sequence: TGCAGCGCTGGGGGGGTCGACGACGAGCAGTACTTC. It specifies CSAGGVDDEQYF.

This clonotype came up a few times. The chain couples TRBV4-3 to TRBJ2-7, with D uncertain. Trimming shortened V by 0 bases and J by 3 bases, and 12 bases separated the two germline ends. This CDR3 region has 15 residues. Germline V gene sequence: CDR1 LGHNA, CDR2 YSLEER. In DNA form, the CDR3 reads TGCGCCAGCAGCCAAGAAAAGAGCTTACACTACGAGCAGTACTTC. This codes for CASSQEKSLHYEQYF.

The rearrangement uses TRBV19 and TRBJ2-1, with 7 bases fitting TRBD2. The ends lost 5 bases at V and 0 bases at J; junction bases unmatched: 10. The CDR3 loop spans 17 amino acids. Germline V CDR1 and CDR2: LNHDA, SQIVND (reference sequence). CDR3: CASSPRGGAGSYNEQFF. CDR3 in DNA: TGTGCCAGTAGTCCCCGGGGAGGGGCGGGCTCCTACAATGAGCAGTTCTTC.

This clonotype occurred many times. The chain has TRBV12-3 or TRBV12-4 and TRBJ2-3, with a weak D call TRBD1 (5 bases). This CDR3 comprises 14 residues. The germline V and J ends were trimmed by 6 bases and 0 bases, with 10 bases remaining between them. The CDR3 DNA follows: TGTGCCAGCAGCTCAGGGTCTAGCACAGATACGCAGTATTTT. Amino acids: CASSSGSSTDTQYF.

A few counts support this clonotype. The chain has TRBV21-1 and TRBJ2-2. TRBV21-1 is a known pseudogene. This CDR3 spans 11 amino acids. The CDR3 nucleotides are TGTGCCAGCAGCAAACCCTGGGAGCTGTTTTTT. Amino acids: CASSKPWELFF.

This clonotype was observed a handful of times. For the CDR3, the DNA is TGCGCCAGCCCCGTCCCACCCTACGAGCAGTACTTC. It specifies CASPVPPYEQYF. This chain joins TRBV4-1 and TRBJ2-7; D gene uncertain. Germline lookup yields CDR1 MGHRA and CDR2 YSYEKL. The germline V and J ends were trimmed by 8 bases and 2 bases, with 10 bases remaining between them. This CDR3 spans 12 amino acids.

A few counts support this clonotype. The V and J genes are TRBV3-1 and TRBJ1-1, with unresolved D. The CDR3 covers 12 residues. V was cut by 3 bases and J by 6 bases, with 8 bases left in between. Germline CDR1 reads LGHDT; CDR2 reads YNNKEL (reference sequence). DNA of the CDR3: TGTGCCAGCAGCCATCCTCCGTCTGAAGCTTTCTTT. Protein: CASSHPPSEAFF.

The table lists this clonotype with a few counts. The rearrangement uses TRBV15 and TRBJ2-3; unclear D gene. Germline V gene sequence: CDR1 LNHNV, CDR2 YYDKDF (reference sequence). Trimming shortened V by 1 base and J by 3 bases, and 5 bases separated the two germline ends. CDR3 size: 13 residues. The CDR3 DNA reads TGTGCCACCAGCAGAGTGGGGACAGATACGCAGTATTTT. It codes for CATSRVGTDTQYF.

The gene calls are TRBV4-2 and TRBJ2-2, with 7 bases that match TRBD2. The CDR3 is 17 residues long. V gave up 3 bases and J gave up 6 bases; unmatched junction bases: 13. Germline assignment: CDR1 LGHNA and CDR2 YNFKEQ. The DNA for the CDR3 is TGTGCCAGCAGCCATGGCCGGGACTATCAGTTTTCCGGGGAGCTGTTTTTT. Translation: CASSHGRDYQFSGELFF.

The V gene is TRBV5-6, the J gene TRBJ1-1, with 9 bases identical to TRBD1. Per germline, CDR1 SGHDT and CDR2 YYEEEE. The J segment lost 4 bases and the V segment lost 1 base, leaving 5 bases of the junction unmatched. The CDR3 is made up of 15 amino acids. The CDR3 coding sequence is TGTGCCAGCAGCTTGCTCCGGGACAGGGCCACTGAAGCTTTCTTT. Translated: CASSLLRDRATEAFF.

This clonotype has more than one count but fewer than ten. V and J are TRBV2 and TRBJ1-1; D gene uncertain. Trimming took 10 bases from V and 7 from J, leaving 16 bases between them. Germline CDR1 reads SNHLY; CDR2 reads FYNNEI. CDR3 length: 12 residues. CDR3 DNA: TGTGCCACTACTCAAGCCTACATTGAAGCTTTCTTT. As protein: CATTQAYIEAFF.

This sequence joins TRBV6-2 or TRBV6-3 and TRBJ1-5; 7 bases map to TRBD1. The V and J ends lost 2 bases and 6 bases, in that order; junction bases with no gene match: 4. Germline V gene sequence: CDR1 MNHEY, CDR2 SVGEGT. The CDR3 has 14 amino acids. The CDR3 protein is CASSYVTGSQPQHF. For the CDR3, the DNA is TGTGCCAGCAGTTACGTGACAGGGTCTCAGCCCCAGCATTTT.

This chain links TRBV19 with TRBJ2-7; D possibly corresponds to TRBD2 (6 bases). Trimming removed 3 bases from V and 1 base from J, with 10 bases in between. Per the germline V gene, CDR1 is LNHDA and CDR2 is SQIVND (reference sequence). CDR3 length: 14 amino acids. The chain's CDR3 is CASSITGVSYEQYF. Written as DNA, the CDR3 is TGTGCCAGTAGTATTACGGGGGTATCCTACGAGCAGTACTTC.

The chain recombines TRBV4-3 with TRBJ2-3; D unclear. The CDR3 is 16 residues long. V dropped 2 bases and J dropped 4 bases, with 16 bases sitting between them. Germline loops: CDR1 LGHNA, CDR2 YSLEER. The CDR3 nucleotides are TGCGCCAGCAGCCAAAACCTGGGAATTTGGGCAGATACGCAGTATTTT. This codes for CASSQNLGIWADTQYF.

The chain has TRBV5-8 and TRBJ2-3; D may be TRBD1 or TRBD2 (5 bases each). This CDR3 comprises 14 residues. The V gene's germline CDR1 is SGHTS and CDR2 YDEGEE. Trimming cost V 6 bases and J 3 bases, with 14 bases left between them. The DNA for the CDR3 is TGTGCCAGCAATGGGGGTTGGAGTACAGATACGCAGTATTTT. Protein sequence: CASNGGWSTDTQYF.

The gene calls are TRBV24-1 and TRBJ1-2, with D uncertain. V was cut by 2 bases and J by 2 bases, with 8 bases left in between. There are 14 residues in the CDR3. CDR1 is KGHDR, CDR2 SFDVKD, per germline. CDR3 loop: CATSDSGVNYGYTF. CDR3 nucleotide sequence: TGTGCCACCAGTGATTCCGGGGTAAACTATGGCTACACCTTC.

The table lists this clonotype with a few counts. The chain is built from TRBV20-1 and TRBJ1-1; 8 positions match TRBD1. CDR3 length: 19 amino acids. J gave up 0 bases and V 1 base, and 16 bases lay outside the gene matches. Germline-derived CDR1 and CDR2 are DFQATT and SNEGSKA (reference sequence). CDR3 sequence: CSARGPRDSTGALNTEAFF. In DNA form, the CDR3 reads TGCAGTGCTAGAGGCCCTAGAGATTCGACAGGGGCTCTGAACACTGAAGCTTTCTTT.

The chain joins TRBV6-2 or TRBV6-3 to TRBJ2-3; D uncertain. The CDR3 is 14 amino acids. Trimming took off 2 bases at V and 2 bases at J, with 8 bases between the two ends. In germline, CDR1 is MNHEY, CDR2 SVGEGT. The DNA of the CDR3 is TGTGCCAGCAGTTACGTGCCTCCCACAGATACGCAGTATTTT. It encodes CASSYVPPTDTQYF.

The rearrangement uses TRBV6-5 and TRBJ2-2; 8 positions match TRBD1. The ends lost 2 bases at V and 6 bases at J; junction bases unmatched: 8. Germline lookup yields CDR1 MNHEY and CDR2 SVGAGI. The CDR3 extends over 16 amino acids. CDR3 coding DNA: TGTGCCAGCAGTTACCGGACAGGGAGTCCCCCCGGGGAGCTGTTTTTT. Residues: CASSYRTGSPPGELFF.